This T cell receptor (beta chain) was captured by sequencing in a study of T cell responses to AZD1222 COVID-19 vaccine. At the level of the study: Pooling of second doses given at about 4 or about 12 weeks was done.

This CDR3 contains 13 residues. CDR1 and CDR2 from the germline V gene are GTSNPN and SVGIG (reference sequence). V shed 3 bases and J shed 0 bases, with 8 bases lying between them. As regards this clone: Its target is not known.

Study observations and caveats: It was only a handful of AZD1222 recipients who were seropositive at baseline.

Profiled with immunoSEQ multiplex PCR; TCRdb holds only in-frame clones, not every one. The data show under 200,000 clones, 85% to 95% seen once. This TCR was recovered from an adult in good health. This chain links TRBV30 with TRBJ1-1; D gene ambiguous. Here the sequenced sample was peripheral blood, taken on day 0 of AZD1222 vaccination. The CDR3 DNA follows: TGTGCCTGGAGGCGAGGATTGAACACTGAAGCTTTCTTT. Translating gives CAWRRGLNTEAFF.